These T cell receptor beta chains were read from a single sample in a study of molecular identifiers for immune sequencing clone quantification. TCRdb redid the calling of the PCR reads with MiXCR, one entry per CDR3 protein. There are hundreds of thousands of distinct CDR3 sequences in the sample; over 25% occur only once, and 0.6% to 0.9% lies in the top ten. The sequenced sample consisted of naive CD8+ T cells from blood, with Jurkat cell RNA spiked in. These receptors came from a human donor in good health. Some libraries in this study had Jurkat cell RNA spiked in. Both conserved end residues are part of each CDR3. D genes are given only for firm matches.

V gene	D gene	CDR3 protein
TRBV12-5	TRBD2	CASGFPQLAGDMYEQYF
TRBV4-3	TRBD1	CASSRETGVWGQYF
TRBV5-1	.	CACSFYAGDGYTF
TRBV29-1	.	CSARTDRGTEAFF
TRBV19	.	CASSIDLGPGLQPQHF
TRBV20-1	TRBD2	CSVRDGTSGRETQYF
TRBV12-3/TRBV12-4	.	CASSLLELQETQYF
TRBV6-2/TRBV6-3	.	CASSYLPDRGETQYF
TRBV4-1	.	CASSQVTGELFF
TRBV7-2	TRBD1	CASSSPIPGQSLSYNEQFF
TRBV27	TRBD2	CASSLIAGGHYEQHF
TRBV7-9	TRBD1	CASSPQGGHYGYTF
TRBV25-1	.	CASSDAAGSNERFF
TRBV5-1	TRBD1	CASSRGQGLNYGYTF
TRBV29-1	TRBD2	CSVVYASGTYNEQFF
TRBV4-1	.	CASSQDLVVGKNIQYF
TRBV5-1	TRBD1	CASSLHDRDRGYEQYF
TRBV27	TRBD1	CASSLKRRGTGAIGELFF
TRBV5-1	.	CASQQGPEFTDTQYF
TRBV24-1	TRBD2	CATSEVTSGRNTDTQYF
TRBV6-6	.	CASTGRDNQPQHF